The rows below give T cell receptor beta chains drawn from one sample of a study of technical replicates of blood from a few donors. Clones were sequenced by immunoSEQ multiplex PCR, and TCRdb holds only the in-frame ones, with some missing. The table has roughly 79,000 clones, around 92% seen once; the top ten hold 0.41%. Sequences were obtained from T cells isolated from PBMCs. These receptors came from a human donor in good health. The CDR3 runs from the conserved cysteine through the conserved F or W. Each record gives: J gene, D gene, clone size, V gene, CDR3 DNA, CDR3 protein. A D gene is named only where the DNA matches it firmly. Rows give clone size only sometimes, using once, few, many, or a class for an expanded clone.

J: TRBJ1-3; D: TRBD1; size: .; V: TRBV4-3; DNA: TGCGCCAGCAGCCAAACGCTGCCGGGACAGGGGGACACCATATATTTT; CDR3: CASSQTLPGQGDTIYF
J: TRBJ2-2; D: .; size: .; V: TRBV11-3; DNA: TGTGCCAGCAGCTACCGGTCAGGGGACACCGGGGAGCTGTTTTTT; CDR3: CASSYRSGDTGELFF
J: TRBJ2-7; D: TRBD1; size: .; V: TRBV5-4; DNA: TGTGCCAGCAGCGGCACAGGGGGCATCTACGAGCAGTACTTC; CDR3: CASSGTGGIYEQYF
J: TRBJ2-7; D: .; size: once; V: TRBV7-2; DNA: TGTGCCAGCAGCTCCAGCCTAGGCCACTACGGGGAGCAGTACTTC; CDR3: CASSSSLGHYGEQYF
J: TRBJ1-2; D: .; size: .; V: TRBV6-6; DNA: TGTGCCAGCAGTACGCCCCCAGGGGACCCTAGGGGCTACACCTTC; CDR3: CASSTPPGDPRGYTF
J: TRBJ2-1; D: .; size: .; V: TRBV2; DNA: TGTGCCAGCACCCAAGAGGACTCCTACAATGAGCAGTTCTTC; CDR3: CASTQEDSYNEQFF
J: TRBJ2-5; D: .; size: .; V: TRBV5-1; DNA: TGCGCCAGCAGACCAATAAATAGCGTGAGGGGAGGGACCCAGTACTTC; CDR3: CASRPINSVRGGTQYF
J: TRBJ1-2; D: .; size: .; V: TRBV27; DNA: TGTGCCAGCAGTTTATGGGCAGGGTCTCATCCTGTCTACTATGGCTACACCTTC; CDR3: CASSLWAGSHPVYYGYTF
J: TRBJ2-1; D: TRBD2; size: .; V: TRBV9; DNA: TGTGCCAGCAGCGTAGGGACTAGCGGATCCTACAATGAGCAGTTCTTC; CDR3: CASSVGTSGSYNEQFF
J: TRBJ2-5; D: .; size: .; V: TRBV15; DNA: TGTGCCACCAGGAGGGCAGGCCGAGAGACCCAGTACTTC; CDR3: CATRRAGRETQYF
J: TRBJ2-7; D: .; size: .; V: TRBV14; DNA: TGTGCCAGCAGCCAGGCGGATGGGAGCGAGCAGTACTTC; CDR3: CASSQADGSEQYF
J: TRBJ1-3; D: .; size: .; V: TRBV7-8; DNA: TGTGCCAGCAGCTTATCGGCACCTCAGGGTCAACGGGGAAACACCATATATTTT; CDR3: CASSLSAPQGQRGNTIYF
J: TRBJ2-7; D: TRBD1; size: .; V: TRBV19; DNA: TGTGCCAGTAGTATAGGACAGGGGGTCAACGAGCAGTACTTC; CDR3: CASSIGQGVNEQYF
J: TRBJ1-1; D: .; size: .; V: TRBV5-1; DNA: TGCGCCAGCAGCTGGGGGACAACTCTAAGCACTGAAGCTTTCTTT; CDR3: CASSWGTTLSTEAFF
J: TRBJ2-7; D: .; size: .; V: TRBV7-8; DNA: TGTGCCAGCAGCTCGACTCCTCGAGAGCAGTACTTC; CDR3: CASSSTPREQYF
J: TRBJ2-6; D: TRBD1; size: .; V: TRBV9; DNA: TGTGCCAGCAGCGTAACAGGGGCTGGGGCCAACGTCCTGACTTTC; CDR3: CASSVTGAGANVLTF
J: TRBJ1-1; D: .; size: .; V: TRBV6-1; DNA: TGTGCCAGCAAAGAGGTTGCTGAAGCTTTCTTT; CDR3: CASKEVAEAFF
J: TRBJ2-1; D: TRBD2; size: .; V: TRBV27; DNA: TGTGCCAGCAGGATTATAGCGGGAGGCTACAATGAGCAGTTCTTC; CDR3: CASRIIAGGYNEQFF
J: TRBJ1-1; D: .; size: few; V: TRBV29-1; DNA: TGCAGCGTTGTAGCAGGGCGGACTGAAGCTTTCTTT; CDR3: CSVVAGRTEAFF
J: TRBJ2-2; D: .; size: .; V: TRBV27; DNA: TGTGCCAGCAGTACGACAGGGGGAGCGGGAGGTCCCACCGGGGAGCTGTTTTTT; CDR3: CASSTTGGAGGPTGELFF
J: TRBJ1-5; D: TRBD1; size: .; V: TRBV28; DNA: TGTGCCAGCAGTGCACCAGGGGGGCCCCAGCATTTT; CDR3: CASSAPGGPQHF
J: TRBJ2-7; D: .; size: once; V: TRBV6-1; DNA: TGTGCCAGCAGTGAAGCTTCACACGGGACATACTACGAGCAGTACTTC; CDR3: CASSEASHGTYYEQYF
J: TRBJ2-7; D: .; size: .; V: TRBV29-1; DNA: TGCAGCGTTGAGGACAGAGGCTACGAGCAGTACTTC; CDR3: CSVEDRGYEQYF
J: TRBJ2-7; D: TRBD1; size: .; V: TRBV9; DNA: TGTGCCAGCAGCGTGGGAGGACAGGGCTCCTACGAGCAGTACTTC; CDR3: CASSVGGQGSYEQYF
J: TRBJ1-3; D: TRBD1; size: .; V: TRBV11-2; DNA: TGTGCCAGCAGGCAGAGACAGGGTATTTCAGGAAACACCATATATTTT; CDR3: CASRQRQGISGNTIYF
J: TRBJ2-1; D: .; size: .; V: TRBV4-1; DNA: TGCGCCAGCAGCCTAAAAGAGCTGAACAATGAGCAGTTCTTC; CDR3: CASSLKELNNEQFF
J: TRBJ2-7; D: .; size: .; V: TRBV2; DNA: TGTGCCAGCAGTCTAAACTACGAGCAGTACTTC; CDR3: CASSLNYEQYF